This TCR beta chain was sequenced for a study of CD8+CD57+ T cells in acquired aplastic anemia. Study-level background: When averaged, DNA from sorted CD4+ and CD8+ cells came to approximately 3.2 ug. Mean read depth for CD4+ cells from healthy donors was 10 million to 14 million. Study-wide findings and caveats: Between the patient and control groups, CD8+ Simpson's diversity did not differ significantly.

Genomic DNA templated the TCR beta VDJ and CDR3 profiling. TCRdb re-called the reads through MiXCR, storing one row per CDR3 protein. Of about 48,000 distinct CDR3 sequences detected, 70% to 80% appear once; the ten largest clones hold around a third. This CDR3 is built from 12 residues. Germline assignment: CDR1 SNHLY and CDR2 FYNNEI. V was clipped by 6 bases and J by 7 bases; unmatched bases: 1. In the case of this clonotype: Its cognate antigen is unknown.

This clonotype was sampled from a human donor in good health, serving as a control. Sequencing input: sorted CD4+, CD8+, or CD8+CD57+ T cells (not recorded which) from PBMCs. The chain joins TRBV2 to TRBJ2-2, with 8 bases identical to TRBD1. The CDR3 DNA is TGTGCCAGCAGCAGGGGGCTCGGGGAGCTGTTTTTT. This gives the protein CASSRGLGELFF.